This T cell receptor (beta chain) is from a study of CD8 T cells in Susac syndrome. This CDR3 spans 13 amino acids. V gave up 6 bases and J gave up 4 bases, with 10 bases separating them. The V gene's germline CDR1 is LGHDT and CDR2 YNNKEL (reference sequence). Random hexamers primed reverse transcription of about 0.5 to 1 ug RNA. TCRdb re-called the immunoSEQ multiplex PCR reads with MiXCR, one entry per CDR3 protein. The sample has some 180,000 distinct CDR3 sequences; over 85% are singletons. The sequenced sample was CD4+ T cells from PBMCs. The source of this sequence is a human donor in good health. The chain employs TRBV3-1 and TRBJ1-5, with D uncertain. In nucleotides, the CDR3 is TGTGCCAGCAGTCCAATGGTAAATCAGCCCCAGCATTTT. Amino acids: CASSPMVNQPQHF.